Shown below are 10 T cell receptor beta chains from a single sample sequenced in a study of T cells expressing NK-cell markers. Each CDR3 protein gets one entry in TCRdb, which reprocessed the 5' RACE reads and gives no DNA. The sample table includes 350,000 to 450,000 distinct CDR3 sequences. The material sequenced was blood T cells: a sorted CD56 or NKG2C T cell subset, CD4+ or CD8+ T cells, or bulk PBMC T cells (not recorded which). These receptors all stem from a man aged 18-75 years in good health.

The chain joins TRBV5-1 to TRBJ1-1; TCRdb outputs TRBD1, but without DNA this stays unchecked. The V gene's germline CDR1 is SGHRS and CDR2 YFSETQ. The CDR3 totals 18 residues. The CDR3 spells CASSFSPTGPSSNTEAFF.

The V and J genes are TRBV12-3 or TRBV12-4 and TRBJ2-5; TCRdb gives TRBD1 as the D gene, but with no DNA this cannot be confirmed. The CDR3 contains 16 residues. CDR3 sequence reads: CASSDPVRGGKGTQYF.

V gene TRBV7-8 combines with J gene TRBJ1-2; as DNA is missing, the TRBD1 call by TCRdb cannot be tested. Per the germline V gene, CDR1 is SGHVS and CDR2 is FQNEAQ. This CDR3 comprises 14 residues. CDR3 protein: CASSSRNRGHGYTF.

The gene calls are TRBV27 and TRBJ1-2; absent DNA, TCRdb's TRBD1 call cannot be checked. CDR1 MNHEY and CDR2 SMNVEV come from the germline V gene (reference sequence). The CDR3 covers 15 residues. CDR3 in amino acids: CASSLSQGRHYGYTF.

The chain carries TRBV4-1 and TRBJ2-5; TCRdb reports TRBD1, a call that lacks DNA to check it against. The CDR3 runs to 17 residues. Germline V gene data show CDR1 as MGHRA and CDR2 as YSYEKL. CDR3 sequence: CASSLYPPGQTQETQYF.

The J gene is TRBJ1-2, the V gene TRBV28; the TCRdb call, TRBD1, lacks DNA for checking. The V gene's germline CDR1 is MDHEN and CDR2 SYDVKM. There are 16 residues in the CDR3. The CDR3 sequence: CASRLQGGFINYGYTF.

This chain links TRBV4-2 with TRBJ2-3; the D gene TCRdb calls, TRBD2, cannot be checked with no DNA. The CDR3 runs to 15 residues. Germline lookup yields CDR1 LGHNA and CDR2 YNFKEQ. The CDR3 loop is CASSQGTERGDTQYF.

The chain has TRBV4-1 and TRBJ1-1; the TRBD1 assignment by TCRdb is unverifiable without DNA. Germline V gives CDR1 MGHRA, CDR2 YSYEKL. The CDR3 covers 12 residues. The CDR3 here is CASSPQGVVTFF.

The chain recombines TRBV5-1 with TRBJ2-1; as DNA is missing, the TRBD1 call by TCRdb cannot be tested. The CDR3 has 17 residues. Germline V CDR1 and CDR2: SGHRS, YFSETQ. The CDR3 loop reads CASSLDGTGVKYNEQFF.

The rearrangement joins TRBV10-3 to TRBJ2-1; TCRdb returns TRBD1, unconfirmable since there is no DNA. The germline gives CDR1 ENHRY, CDR2 SYGVKD. The CDR3 consists of 13 residues. CDR3 residues: CAIWRGDVGEQFF.